A single sample gave rise to the 3 T cell receptor beta chains below, sequenced in a study of cytomegalovirus exposure and HLA in healthy donors. Clones were sequenced by immunoSEQ multiplex PCR, and TCRdb holds only the in-frame ones, with some missing. The repertoire includes under 250,000 clones, over 75% of them detected once, and around 12% sits in the top ten. The sequencing input was PBMCs. These receptor sequences come from a man aged 18 to 29 in good health and CMV-seropositive.

The V call is TRBV30, the J call TRBJ1-2; the match to TRBD1 covers 10 bases. The V segment lost 3 bases and the J segment 5 bases; nucleotides outside the gene matches: 3. This CDR3 spans 13 amino acids. Germline lookup yields CDR1 GTSNPN and CDR2 SVGIG (reference sequence). CDR3 sequence (DNA): TGTGCCTGGAGGACAGGGGGCCAGTATGGCTACACCTTC. Amino acids: CAWRTGGQYGYTF. Full variable domain (outside the CDR3, taken from reference TRBV30 and TRBJ1-2): SQTIHQWPATLVQPVGSPLSLECTVEGTSNPNLYWYRQAAGRGLQLLFYSVGIGQISSEVPQNLSASRPQDRQFILSSKKLLLSDSGFYLCAWRTGGQYGYTFGSGTRLTVV.

This chain links TRBV7-9 with TRBJ2-7; D is possibly TRBD1 (6 bases). The V gene lost 6 bases and the J gene lost 3 bases, with 18 bases spanning the gap. The CDR3 sequence is 15 residues long. CDR1 SEHNR and CDR2 FQNEAQ come from the germline V gene (reference sequence). CDR3 nucleotide sequence: TGTGCCAGCAGTCCCCCAGGGGTTATTCTCTACGAGCAGTACTTC. Translated, it gives CASSPPGVILYEQYF.

CDR3 nucleotide sequence: TGCGCCAGCAGCTTGGAAGGACTAGCCTCCAATGAGCAGTTCTTC. Residues: CASSLEGLASNEQFF. V and J are TRBV5-1 and TRBJ2-1; 8 bases are a match to TRBD2. Germline values: CDR1 SGHRS, CDR2 YFSETQ. Unmatched junction bases numbered 5, after V lost 0 bases and J lost 6 bases. The CDR3 consists of 15 residues.